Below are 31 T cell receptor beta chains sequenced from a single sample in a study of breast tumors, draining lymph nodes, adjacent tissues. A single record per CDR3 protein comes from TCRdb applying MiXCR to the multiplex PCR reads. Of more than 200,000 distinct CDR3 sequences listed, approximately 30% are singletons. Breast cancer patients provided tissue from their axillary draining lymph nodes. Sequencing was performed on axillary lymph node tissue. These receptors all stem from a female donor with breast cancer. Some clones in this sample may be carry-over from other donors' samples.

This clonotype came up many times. The CDR3 nucleotides read TGCAGCGCAACTAGCGGGAGGGTTTCTGATACGCAGTATTTT. Protein sequence: CSATSGRVSDTQYF. This chain joins TRBV29-1 and TRBJ2-3; 13 nucleotides agree with TRBD2. V lost 7 bases to trimming and J lost 6 bases; unmatched junction nucleotides: 7. Germline V gene data show CDR1 as SQVTM and CDR2 as ANQGSEA. The CDR3 contains 14 residues.

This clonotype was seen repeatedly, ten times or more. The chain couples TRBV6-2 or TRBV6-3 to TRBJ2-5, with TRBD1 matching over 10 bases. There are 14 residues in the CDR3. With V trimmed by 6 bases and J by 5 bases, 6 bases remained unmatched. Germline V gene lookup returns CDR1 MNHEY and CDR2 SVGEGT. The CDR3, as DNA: TGTGCCAGCAGGGGACAGGGGATGGTGGAGACCCAGTACTTC. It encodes CASRGQGMVETQYF.

The chain's CDR3 is CASSLGLGNSYEQYF. CDR3 coding DNA: TGTGCCAGCAGCTTAGGCCTTGGCAACTCCTACGAGCAGTACTTC. The chain is built from TRBV11-2 and TRBJ2-7; D gene ambiguous. The germline gives CDR1 SGHAT, CDR2 FQNNGV. V was shortened by 1 base and J by 0 bases, with 10 bases between the two germline ends. The CDR3 extends over 15 amino acids. Filled out from reference TRBV11-2 and TRBJ2-7, the complete variable domain reads EAGVAQSPRYKIIEKRQSVAFWCNPISGHATLYWYQQILGQGPKLLIQFQNNGVVDDSQLPKDRFSAERLKGVDSTLKIQPAKLEDSAVYLCASSLGLGNSYEQYFGPGTRLTVT.

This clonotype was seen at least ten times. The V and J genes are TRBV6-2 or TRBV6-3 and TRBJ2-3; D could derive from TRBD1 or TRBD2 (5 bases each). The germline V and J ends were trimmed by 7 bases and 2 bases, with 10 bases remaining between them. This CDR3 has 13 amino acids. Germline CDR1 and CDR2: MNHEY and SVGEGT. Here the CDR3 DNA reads TGTGCCAGCAACAGGAGGACCACAGATACGCAGTATTTT. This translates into CASNRRTTDTQYF.

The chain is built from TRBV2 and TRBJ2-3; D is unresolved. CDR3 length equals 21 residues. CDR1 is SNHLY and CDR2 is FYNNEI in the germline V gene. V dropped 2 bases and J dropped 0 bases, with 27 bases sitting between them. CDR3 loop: CASSEIRVSLGLGPSTDTQYF. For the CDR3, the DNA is TGTGCCAGCAGTGAAATCCGGGTCTCGTTGGGATTGGGCCCTAGCACAGATACGCAGTATTTT.

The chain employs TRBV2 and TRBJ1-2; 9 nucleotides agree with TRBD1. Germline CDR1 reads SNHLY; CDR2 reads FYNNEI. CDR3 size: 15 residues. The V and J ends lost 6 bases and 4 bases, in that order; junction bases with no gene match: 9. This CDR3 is CASSLAGTGSYGYTF. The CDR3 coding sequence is TGTGCCAGCAGCCTAGCCGGGACAGGGAGCTATGGCTACACCTTC.

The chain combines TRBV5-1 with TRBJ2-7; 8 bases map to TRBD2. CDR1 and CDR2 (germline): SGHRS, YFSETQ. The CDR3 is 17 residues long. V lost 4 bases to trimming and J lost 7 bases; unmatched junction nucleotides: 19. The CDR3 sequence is CASSGDSLWREEDEQYF. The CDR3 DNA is TGCGCCAGCAGCGGCGATTCGCTTTGGCGGGAGGAGGATGAGCAGTACTTC.

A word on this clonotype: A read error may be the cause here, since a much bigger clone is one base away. Here the CDR3 DNA reads TGTACCAGCCGGATCGGGGAGTTCAATCAGCCCCAGCATTTT. It codes for CTSRIGEFNQPQHF. The chain is built from TRBV6-2 or TRBV6-3 and TRBJ1-5; D unresolved. Germline values: CDR1 MNHEY, CDR2 SVGEGT. The CDR3 spans 14 residues.

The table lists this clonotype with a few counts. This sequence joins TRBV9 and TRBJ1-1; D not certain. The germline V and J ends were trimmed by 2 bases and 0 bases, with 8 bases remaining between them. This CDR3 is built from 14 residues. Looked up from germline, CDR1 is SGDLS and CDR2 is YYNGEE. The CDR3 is CASSVDDLNTEAFF. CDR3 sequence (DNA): TGTGCCAGCAGCGTTGACGACCTGAACACTGAAGCTTTCTTT.

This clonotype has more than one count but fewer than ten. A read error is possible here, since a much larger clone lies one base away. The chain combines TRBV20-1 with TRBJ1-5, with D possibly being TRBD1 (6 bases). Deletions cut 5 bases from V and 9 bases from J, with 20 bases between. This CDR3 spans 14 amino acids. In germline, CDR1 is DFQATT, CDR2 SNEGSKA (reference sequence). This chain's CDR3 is CSAERGIGYPPQHF. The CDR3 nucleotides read TGCAGTGCTGAGAGGGGGATCGGGTATCCGCCCCAGCATTTT.

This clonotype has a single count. CDR3 region: CASSFGVAGYNEQYF. DNA for the CDR3: TGTGCCAGCAGTTTTGGGGTAGCGGGGTACAATGAGCAGTATTTT. The chain is built from TRBV12-3 or TRBV12-4 and TRBJ2-3; 8 nucleotides agree with TRBD2. V lost 3 bases to trimming and J lost 11 bases; unmatched junction nucleotides: 13. The CDR3 has 15 amino acids.

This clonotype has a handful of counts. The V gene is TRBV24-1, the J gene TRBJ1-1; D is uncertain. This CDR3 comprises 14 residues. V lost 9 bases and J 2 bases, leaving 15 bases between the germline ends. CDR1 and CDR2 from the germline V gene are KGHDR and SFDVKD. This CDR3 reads CATRQAGVNTEAFF. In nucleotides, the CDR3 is TGTGCCACCCGCCAGGCTGGGGTCAACACTGAAGCTTTCTTT.

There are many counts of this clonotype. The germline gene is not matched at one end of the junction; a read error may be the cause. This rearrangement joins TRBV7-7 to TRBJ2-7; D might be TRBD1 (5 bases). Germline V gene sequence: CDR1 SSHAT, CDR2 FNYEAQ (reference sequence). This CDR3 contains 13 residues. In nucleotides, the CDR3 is TGTGCTAGCAGCTTAGGGGTGAGCTACGAGCAGTACTTC. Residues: CASSLGVSYEQYF.

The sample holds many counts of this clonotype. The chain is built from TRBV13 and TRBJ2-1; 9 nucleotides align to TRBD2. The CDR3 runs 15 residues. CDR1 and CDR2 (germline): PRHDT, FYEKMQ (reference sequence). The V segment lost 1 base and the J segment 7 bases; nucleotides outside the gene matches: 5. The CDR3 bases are TGTGCCAGCAGCTTAGTAGCGGGAGTTACGAATGAGCAGTTCTTC. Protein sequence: CASSLVAGVTNEQFF.

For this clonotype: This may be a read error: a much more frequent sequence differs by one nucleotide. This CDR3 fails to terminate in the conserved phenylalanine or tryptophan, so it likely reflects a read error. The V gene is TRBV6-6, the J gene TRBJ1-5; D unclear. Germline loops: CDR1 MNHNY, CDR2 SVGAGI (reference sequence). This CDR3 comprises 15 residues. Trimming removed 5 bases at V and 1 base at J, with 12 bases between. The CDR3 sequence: CASSEYRTSNQPQHL. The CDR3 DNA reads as TGTGCCAGCAGTGAATACAGAACAAGCAATCAGCCCCAGCATCTT.

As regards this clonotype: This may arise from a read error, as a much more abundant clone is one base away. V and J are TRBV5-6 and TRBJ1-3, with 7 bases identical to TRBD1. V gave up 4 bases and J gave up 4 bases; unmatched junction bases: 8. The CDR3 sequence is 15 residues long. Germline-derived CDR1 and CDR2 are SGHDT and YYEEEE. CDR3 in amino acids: CASSAGTAAGNTIYF. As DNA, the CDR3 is TGTGCCAGCAGCGCCGGGACAGCGGCCGGAAACACCATATATTTT.

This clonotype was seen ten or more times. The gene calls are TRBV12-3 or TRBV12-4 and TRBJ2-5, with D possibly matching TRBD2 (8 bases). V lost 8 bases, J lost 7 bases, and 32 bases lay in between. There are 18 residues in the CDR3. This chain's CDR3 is CASGGRGLAGRDGGTQYF. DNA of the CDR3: TGTGCCAGCGGGGGAAGGGGGCTAGCGGGCAGGGATGGGGGGACCCAGTACTTC.

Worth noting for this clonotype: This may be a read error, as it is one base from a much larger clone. The CDR3 sequence: CASSPLAGNYEQYF. CDR3 nucleotide sequence: TGTGCCAGCAGTCCACTAGCGGGCAACTACGAGCAGTACTTC. The chain links TRBV6-1 to TRBJ2-7, with 9 bases matching TRBD2. V lost 5 bases to trimming and J lost 3 bases; unmatched junction nucleotides: 5. Germline lookup yields CDR1 MNHNS and CDR2 SASEGT. CDR3 size: 14 residues.

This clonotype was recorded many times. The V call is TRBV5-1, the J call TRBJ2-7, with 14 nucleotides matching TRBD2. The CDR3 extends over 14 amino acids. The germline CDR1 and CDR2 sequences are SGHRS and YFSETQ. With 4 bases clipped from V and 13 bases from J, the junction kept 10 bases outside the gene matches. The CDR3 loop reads CASSPGTSGSQSYF. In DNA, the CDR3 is TGCGCCAGCAGCCCCGGGACTAGCGGGAGTCAAAGTTACTTC.

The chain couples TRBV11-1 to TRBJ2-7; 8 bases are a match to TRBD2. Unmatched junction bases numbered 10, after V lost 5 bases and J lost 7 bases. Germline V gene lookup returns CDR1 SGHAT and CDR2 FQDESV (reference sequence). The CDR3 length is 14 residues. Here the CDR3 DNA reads TGTGCCAGCAGCACCCAAGCGGGAGCGGGGGAGCAGTACTTC. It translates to CASSTQAGAGEQYF.

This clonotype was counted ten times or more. The CDR3 reads CATSSDNTDTQYF. The CDR3 DNA reads TGTGCCACCAGCAGCGACAACACAGATACGCAGTATTTT. This sequence joins TRBV15 and TRBJ2-3; D is unclear. With 3 bases removed from V and 2 bases from J, the gap between germline ends came to 6 bases. The CDR3 loop spans 13 amino acids. Germline lookup yields CDR1 LNHNV and CDR2 YYDKDF (reference sequence).

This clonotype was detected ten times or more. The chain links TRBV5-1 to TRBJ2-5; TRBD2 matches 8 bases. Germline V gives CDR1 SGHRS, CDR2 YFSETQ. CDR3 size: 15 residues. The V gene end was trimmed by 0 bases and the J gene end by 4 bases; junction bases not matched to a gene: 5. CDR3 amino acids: CASSLDGRAGETQYF. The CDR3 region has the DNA TGCGCCAGCAGCTTGGACGGGAGGGCGGGAGAGACCCAGTACTTC.

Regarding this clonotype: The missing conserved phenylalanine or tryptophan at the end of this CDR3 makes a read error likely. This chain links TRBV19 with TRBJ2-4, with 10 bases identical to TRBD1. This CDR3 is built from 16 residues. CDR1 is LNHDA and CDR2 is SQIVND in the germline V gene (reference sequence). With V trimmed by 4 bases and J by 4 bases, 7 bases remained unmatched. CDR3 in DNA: TGTGCCAGTAGTACCCCACGGGGACAGGGGAAAAACATTCAGTACTCC. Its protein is CASSTPRGQGKNIQYS.

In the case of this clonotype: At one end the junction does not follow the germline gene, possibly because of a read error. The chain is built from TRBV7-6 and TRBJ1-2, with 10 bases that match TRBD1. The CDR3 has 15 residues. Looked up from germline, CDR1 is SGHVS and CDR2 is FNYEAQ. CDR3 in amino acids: CASSAGTGANYGYPF. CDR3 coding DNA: TGTGCCAGCAGCGCCGGGACAGGGGCTAACTATGGCTACCCCTTC.

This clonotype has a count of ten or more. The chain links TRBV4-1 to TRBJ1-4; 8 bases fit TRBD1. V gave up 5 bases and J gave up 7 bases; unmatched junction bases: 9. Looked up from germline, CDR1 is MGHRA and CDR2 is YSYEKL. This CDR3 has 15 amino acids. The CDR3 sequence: CASSERTGILEKLFF. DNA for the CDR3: TGCGCCAGCAGCGAACGGACAGGGATTCTTGAAAAACTGTTTTTT.

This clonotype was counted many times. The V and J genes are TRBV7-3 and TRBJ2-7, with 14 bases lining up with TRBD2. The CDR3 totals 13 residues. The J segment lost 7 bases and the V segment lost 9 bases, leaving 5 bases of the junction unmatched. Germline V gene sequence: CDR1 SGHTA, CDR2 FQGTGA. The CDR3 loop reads CARLGLAGGEQYF. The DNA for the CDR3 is TGTGCCAGGCTCGGACTAGCGGGAGGTGAGCAGTACTTC.

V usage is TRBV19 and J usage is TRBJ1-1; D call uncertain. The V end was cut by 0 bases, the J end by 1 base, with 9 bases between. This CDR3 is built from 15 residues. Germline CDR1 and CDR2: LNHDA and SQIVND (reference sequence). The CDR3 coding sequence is TGTGCCAGTAGTATAGATGGGCGCCCGAACACTGAAGCTTTCTTT. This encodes CASSIDGRPNTEAFF.

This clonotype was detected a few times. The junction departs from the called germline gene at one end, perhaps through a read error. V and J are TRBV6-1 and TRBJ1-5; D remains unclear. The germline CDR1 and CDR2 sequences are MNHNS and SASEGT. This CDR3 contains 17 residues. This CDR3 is CASSQAFTTRLNQPQHF. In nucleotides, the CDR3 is TGTGCCAGCAGTCAAGCTTTTACGACACGTCTAAATCAGCCCCAGCATTTT.

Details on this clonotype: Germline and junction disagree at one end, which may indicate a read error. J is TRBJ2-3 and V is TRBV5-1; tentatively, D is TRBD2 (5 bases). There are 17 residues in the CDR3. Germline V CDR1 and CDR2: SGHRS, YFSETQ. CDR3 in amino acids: CASSLTAGTVSADTRYF. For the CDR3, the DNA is TGCGCCAGCAGCTTGACGGCGGGTACGGTCAGCGCAGATACGCGGTATTTT.

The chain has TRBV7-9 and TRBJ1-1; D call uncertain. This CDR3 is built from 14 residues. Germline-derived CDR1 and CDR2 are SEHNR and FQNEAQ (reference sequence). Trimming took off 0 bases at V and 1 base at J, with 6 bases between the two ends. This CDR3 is CASSLAAPNTEAFF. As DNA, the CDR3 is TGTGCCAGCAGCTTAGCGGCCCCGAACACTGAAGCTTTCTTT.

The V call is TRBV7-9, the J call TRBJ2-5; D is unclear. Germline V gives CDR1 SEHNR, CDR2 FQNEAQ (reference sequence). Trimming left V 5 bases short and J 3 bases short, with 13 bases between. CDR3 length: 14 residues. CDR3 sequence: CASSQQNEEETQYF. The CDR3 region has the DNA TGTGCCAGCAGCCAGCAAAACGAAGAAGAGACCCAGTACTTC.